These 12 T cell receptor beta chains originate from one sample sequenced in a study of beta chain features in type 1 diabetes (dated by TCRdb to the late 2010s). The library was produced with the immunoSEQ multiplex PCR assay. The High Capacity cDNA Reverse Transcription Kit was used to reverse transcribe all of the isolated RNA, meaning that expressed TCRB transcripts were what got sequenced. Entries here come from immuneACCESS through TCRdb and include only in-frame sequences with V and J called. Some clones fail to appear in such tables; in the studies checked, an unresolved V gene covers under half of the shortfall, and the cause of the remainder is unknown. In all, the sample holds 150,000 to 190,000 clones, and 11% of those were seen once. Together, the top ten hold under 2.5% of the sample. The material sequenced was central memory CD4+ T cells from blood. These receptor sequences come from a man between 18 and 29 years old in good health.

A few counts support this clone. The V call is TRBV9, the J call TRBJ2-7; the match to TRBD2 covers 8 bases. V lost 3 bases and J lost 2; bases outside the gene matches: 1. Germline values: CDR1 SGDLS, CDR2 YYNGEE. CDR3 length: 13 amino acids. CDR3: CASSAGRAYEQYF. The CDR3 DNA follows: TGTGCCAGCAGCGCCGGGAGGGCCTACGAGCAGTACTTC.

The rearrangement uses TRBV9 and TRBJ2-2; no definite D call. V was pared by 3 bases and J by 2 bases, with 11 bases between. The germline V gene encodes CDR1 SGDLS and CDR2 YYNGEE. The CDR3 loop spans 15 amino acids. For the CDR3, the DNA is TGTGCCAGCAGCGAGGCACTGGGTAACACCGGGGAGCTGTTTTTT. Its protein is CASSEALGNTGELFF.

This chain joins TRBV5-6 and TRBJ2-1; D is unresolved. The CDR3 totals 11 residues. The ends were cut back, 1 base at V and 7 bases at J, with 3 bases in the middle. Germline-derived CDR1 and CDR2 are SGHDT and YYEEEE. The CDR3 DNA sequence: TGTGCCAGCAGCTTGATTAATGAGCAGTTCTTC. Amino acids: CASSLINEQFF.

In its sample, this clone was seen a few times. The V and J genes are TRBV29-1 and TRBJ2-7; D gene uncertain. The V end was cut by 4 bases, the J end by 5 bases, with 6 bases between. The CDR3 runs 10 residues. Germline V lookup: CDR1 SQVTM, CDR2 ANQGSEA. Here the CDR3 DNA reads TGCAGCGTTGGTATCCACGAGCAGTACTTC. This encodes CSVGIHEQYF.

The sample holds many counts of this clone. This rearrangement joins TRBV9 to TRBJ2-5, with 7 bases matching TRBD1. This CDR3 is built from 15 residues. CDR1 and CDR2 (germline): SGDLS, YYNGEE. The trim removed 4 bases at V and 2 bases at J, leaving 8 bases unmatched. Here the CDR3 DNA reads TGTGCCAGCAGCCCCCACGGGACAGCTCAAGAGACCCAGTACTTC. It translates to CASSPHGTAQETQYF.

This clone was detected only a few times. The genes are TRBV6-5 and TRBJ1-1; D gene ambiguous. The germline CDR1 and CDR2 sequences are MNHEY and SVGAGI. The ends were cut back, 0 bases at V and 5 bases at J, with 13 bases in the middle. CDR3 length equals 15 residues. The CDR3 spells CASSYSSGLGTEAFF. The CDR3 DNA is TGTGCCAGCAGTTACTCTTCGGGGTTGGGTACTGAAGCTTTCTTT.

The chain has TRBV25-1 and TRBJ1-1, with TRBD1 matching over 7 bases. Germline lookup yields CDR1 MGHDK and CDR2 SYGVNS. The CDR3 spans 16 residues. V lost 4 bases and J lost 0; bases outside the gene matches: 8. The CDR3 DNA reads TGTGCCAGCAGTGCCTCCTGGACAGGAATGAACACTGAAGCTTTCTTT. It encodes CASSASWTGMNTEAFF.

This clone was picked up a small number of times. The V gene is TRBV9, the J gene TRBJ2-7; no definite D call. CDR1 and CDR2 from the germline V gene are SGDLS and YYNGEE. V was shortened by 0 bases and J by 0 bases, with 7 bases between the two germline ends. The CDR3 has 14 amino acids. The CDR3 protein is CASSVVPSSYEQYF. The CDR3 nucleotides are TGTGCCAGCAGCGTAGTTCCAAGCTCCTACGAGCAGTACTTC.

The CDR3 loop reads CASSVEAGGRTGYTF. Here the CDR3 DNA reads TGTGCCAGCAGCGTAGAGGCAGGGGGCAGGACGGGCTACACCTTC. The rearrangement links TRBV9 to TRBJ1-2, with 8 bases lining up with TRBD1. Germline V gene sequence: CDR1 SGDLS, CDR2 YYNGEE. The CDR3 runs 15 residues. The V and J ends lost 0 bases and 8 bases, in that order; junction bases with no gene match: 9.

The chain employs TRBV10-3 and TRBJ1-1; no clear D gene. Germline-derived CDR1 and CDR2 are ENHRY and SYGVKD. V lost 7 bases to trimming and J lost 0 bases, with 9 bases between them. CDR3 length: 13 residues. The CDR3 loop reads CAITGGMNTEAFF. CDR3 coding DNA: TGTGCCATCACGGGTGGAATGAACACTGAAGCTTTCTTT.

This sequence joins TRBV9 and TRBJ1-3; a weak D match, TRBD1 (6 bases). The germline V gene has CDR1 SGDLS and CDR2 YYNGEE. The germline V and J ends were trimmed by 4 bases and 2 bases, with 16 bases remaining between them. CDR3 length: 16 amino acids. CDR3 DNA: TGTGCCAGCAGCTCCGGGACACAAACTACTGGAAACACCATATATTTT. It yields the protein CASSSGTQTTGNTIYF.

The V call is TRBV2, the J call TRBJ2-5; 8 nucleotides align to TRBD2. The CDR3 has 12 amino acids. Germline assignment: CDR1 SNHLY and CDR2 FYNNEI. J lost 3 bases, V lost 11 bases, and 5 bases had no gene match. The DNA for the CDR3 is TGTGCCGGAGCGGGAGATAAAGAGACCCAGTACTTC. Protein: CAGAGDKETQYF.